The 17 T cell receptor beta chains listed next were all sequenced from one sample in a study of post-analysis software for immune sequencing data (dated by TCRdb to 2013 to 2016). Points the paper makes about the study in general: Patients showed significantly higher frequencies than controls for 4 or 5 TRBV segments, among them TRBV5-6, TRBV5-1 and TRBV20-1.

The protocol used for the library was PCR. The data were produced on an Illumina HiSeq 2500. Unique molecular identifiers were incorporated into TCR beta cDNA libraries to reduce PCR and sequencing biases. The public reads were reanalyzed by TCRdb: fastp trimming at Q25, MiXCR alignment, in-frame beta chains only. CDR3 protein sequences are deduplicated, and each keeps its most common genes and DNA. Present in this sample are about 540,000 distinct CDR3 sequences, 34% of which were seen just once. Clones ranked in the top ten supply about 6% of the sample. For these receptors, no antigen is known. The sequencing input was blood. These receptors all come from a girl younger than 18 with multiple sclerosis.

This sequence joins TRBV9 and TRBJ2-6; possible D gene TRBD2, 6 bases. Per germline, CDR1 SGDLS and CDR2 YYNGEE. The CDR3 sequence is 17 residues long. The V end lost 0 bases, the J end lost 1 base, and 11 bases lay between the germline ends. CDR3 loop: CASSVVSGGSGANVLTF. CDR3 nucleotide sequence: TGTGCCAGCAGCGTAGTAAGTGGAGGGTCTGGGGCCAACGTCCTGACTTTC.

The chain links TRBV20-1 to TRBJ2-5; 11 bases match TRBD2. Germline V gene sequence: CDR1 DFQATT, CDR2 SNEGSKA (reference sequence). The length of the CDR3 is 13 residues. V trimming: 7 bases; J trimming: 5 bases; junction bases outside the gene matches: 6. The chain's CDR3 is CSVLAGVGETQYF. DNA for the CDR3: TGCAGTGTACTAGCGGGGGTTGGGGAGACCCAGTACTTC.

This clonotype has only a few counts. In DNA form, the CDR3 reads TGTGCCAGCAGCTGGGGGTCAGCGGGGGGCACAGATACGCAGTATTTT. This codes for CASSWGSAGGTDTQYF. J is TRBJ2-3 and V is TRBV11-1, with TRBD2 identical over 8 bases. The CDR3 consists of 16 residues. V was pared by 4 bases and J by 1 base, with 7 bases of the junction left unmatched. Germline V gene lookup returns CDR1 SGHAT and CDR2 FQDESV (reference sequence).

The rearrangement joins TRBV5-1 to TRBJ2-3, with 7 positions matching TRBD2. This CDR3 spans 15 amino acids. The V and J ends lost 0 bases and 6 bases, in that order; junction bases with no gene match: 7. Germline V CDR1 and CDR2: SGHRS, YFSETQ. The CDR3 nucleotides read TGCGCCAGCAGCTTGGAAGACACCGGGAGGGATACGCAGTATTTT. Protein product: CASSLEDTGRDTQYF.

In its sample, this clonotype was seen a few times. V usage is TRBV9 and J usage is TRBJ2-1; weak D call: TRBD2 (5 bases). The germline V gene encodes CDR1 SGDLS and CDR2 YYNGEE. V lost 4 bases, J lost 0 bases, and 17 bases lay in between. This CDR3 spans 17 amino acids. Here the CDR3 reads CASSTTGLFSSYNEQFF. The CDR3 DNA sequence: TGTGCCAGCAGCACAACCGGACTGTTTAGCTCCTACAATGAGCAGTTCTTC.

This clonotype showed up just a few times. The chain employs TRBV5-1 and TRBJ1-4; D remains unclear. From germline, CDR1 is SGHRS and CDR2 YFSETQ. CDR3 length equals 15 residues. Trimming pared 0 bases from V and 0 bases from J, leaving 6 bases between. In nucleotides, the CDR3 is TGCGCCAGCAGCTTGGAACTACCAACTAATGAAAAACTGTTTTTT. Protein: CASSLELPTNEKLFF.

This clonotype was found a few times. This CDR3 reads CASSQAVPTYEQYF. CDR3 nucleotides: TGTGCCAGCAGCCAAGCGGTACCTACCTACGAGCAGTACTTC. This chain uses TRBV14 with TRBJ2-7; unclear D gene. V lost 1 base and J lost 2, with 9 bases in between. CDR1 and CDR2 from the germline V gene are SGHDN and FVKESK. The CDR3 length is 14 residues. The complete variable domain, with remaining parts taken from reference TRBV14 and TRBJ2-7, reads EAGVTQFPSHSVIEKGQTVTLRCDPISGHDNLYWYRRVMGKEIKFLLHFVKESKQDESGMPNNRFLAERTGGTYSTLKVQPAELEDSGVYFCASSQAVPTYEQYFGPGTRLTVT.

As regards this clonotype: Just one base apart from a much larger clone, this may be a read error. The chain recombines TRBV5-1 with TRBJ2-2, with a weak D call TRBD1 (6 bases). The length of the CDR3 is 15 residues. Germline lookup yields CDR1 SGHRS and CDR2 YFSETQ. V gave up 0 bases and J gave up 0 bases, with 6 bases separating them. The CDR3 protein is CASSLEGANTGELFF. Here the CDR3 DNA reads TGCGCCAGCAGCTTGGAGGGGGCGAACACCGGGGAGCTGTTTTTT.

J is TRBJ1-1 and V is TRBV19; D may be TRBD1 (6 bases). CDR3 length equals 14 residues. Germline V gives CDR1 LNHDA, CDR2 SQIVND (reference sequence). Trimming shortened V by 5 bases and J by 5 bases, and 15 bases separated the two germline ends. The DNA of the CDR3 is TGTGCCAGTAGTCAGGGGAATCGGAGGACTGAAGCTTTCTTT. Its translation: CASSQGNRRTEAFF.

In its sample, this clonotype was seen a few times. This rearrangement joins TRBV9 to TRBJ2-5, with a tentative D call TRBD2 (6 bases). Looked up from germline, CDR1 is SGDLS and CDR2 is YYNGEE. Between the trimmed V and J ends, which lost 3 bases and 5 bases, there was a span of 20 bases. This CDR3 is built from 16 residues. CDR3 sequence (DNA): TGTGCCAGCAGCGCAGCTAGCGCCACGATGGGGGAGACCCAGTACTTC. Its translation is CASSAASATMGETQYF.

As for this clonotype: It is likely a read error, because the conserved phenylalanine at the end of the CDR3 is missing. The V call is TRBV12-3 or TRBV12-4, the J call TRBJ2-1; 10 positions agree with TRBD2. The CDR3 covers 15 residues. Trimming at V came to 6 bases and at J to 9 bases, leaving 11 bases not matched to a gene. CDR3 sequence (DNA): TGTGCCAGCAGAGCCAGCGGGGGGGCCTGGAGTGAGCAGTTCTGC. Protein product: CASRASGGAWSEQFC.

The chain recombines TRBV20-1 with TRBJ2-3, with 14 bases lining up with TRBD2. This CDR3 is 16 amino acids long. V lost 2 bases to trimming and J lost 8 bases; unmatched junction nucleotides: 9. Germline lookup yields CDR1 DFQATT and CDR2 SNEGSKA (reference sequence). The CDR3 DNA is TGCAGTGCTAGACCGACTAGCGGGGGGGCTCGAGTTACGCAGTATTTT. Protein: CSARPTSGGARVTQYF.

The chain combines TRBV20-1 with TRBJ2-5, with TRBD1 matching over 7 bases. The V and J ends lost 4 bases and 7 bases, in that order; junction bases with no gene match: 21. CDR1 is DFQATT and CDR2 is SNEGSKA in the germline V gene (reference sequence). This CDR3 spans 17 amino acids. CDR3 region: CSAKPPGGTGVDVTQYF. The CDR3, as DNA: TGCAGTGCTAAGCCCCCAGGGGGAACAGGGGTAGATGTGACCCAGTACTTC.

The CDR3 DNA follows: TGTGCCAGCAGCTTAGCGTATCCAGGGGGCTCTGGGGAAAAACTGTTTTTT. Amino acids: CASSLAYPGGSGEKLFF. The rearrangement uses TRBV7-8 and TRBJ1-4; TRBD1 aligns across 8 bases. After removal of 0 bases from V and 8 bases from J, the junction contained 11 bases not matched to a gene. Germline V gives CDR1 SGHVS, CDR2 FQNEAQ. The CDR3 has 17 amino acids.

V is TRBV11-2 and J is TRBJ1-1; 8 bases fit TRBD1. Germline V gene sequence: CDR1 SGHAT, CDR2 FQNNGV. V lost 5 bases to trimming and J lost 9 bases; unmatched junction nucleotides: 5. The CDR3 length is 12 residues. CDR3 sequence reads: CASSPGRGQAFF. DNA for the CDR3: TGTGCCAGCAGCCCGGGCAGGGGGCAAGCTTTCTTT.

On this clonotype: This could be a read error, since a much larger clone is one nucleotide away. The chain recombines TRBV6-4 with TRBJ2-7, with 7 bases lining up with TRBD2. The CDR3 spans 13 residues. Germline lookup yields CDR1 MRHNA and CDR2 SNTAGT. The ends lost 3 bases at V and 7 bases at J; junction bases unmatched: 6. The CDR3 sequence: CASSESRGDEQYF. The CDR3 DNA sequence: TGTGCCAGCAGTGAATCCCGGGGGGATGAGCAGTACTTC.

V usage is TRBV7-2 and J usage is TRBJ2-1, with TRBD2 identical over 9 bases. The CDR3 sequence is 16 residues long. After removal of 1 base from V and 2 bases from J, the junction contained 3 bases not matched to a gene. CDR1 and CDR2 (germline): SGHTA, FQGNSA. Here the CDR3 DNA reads TGTGCCAGCAGCTTAGGGGCTAGCGGGGCCTACAATGAGCAGTTCTTC. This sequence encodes CASSLGASGAYNEQFF.